Listed below are T cell receptor beta chains from one sample, sequenced in a study of blood T cell repertoires in COVID-19. Only in-frame clones appear in the TCRdb table, and some are missing; sequencing was by immunoSEQ multiplex PCR. The data show around 300,000 clones, under 90% seen once. The sample consisted of PBMCs or T cells enriched from blood (not recorded which). The source is a woman in her thirties who had recovered from COVID-19. The CDR3 runs from the conserved cysteine through the conserved F or W. The D gene is left open where the match is weak. Part of the rows lack a size; the others show once, few, many or a class for expanded clones.

CDR3 DNA: TGTGCCAGCAAGAGTCCCACCTACGAGCAGTACTTC
CDR3 protein: CASKSPTYEQYF
D gene: .
J gene: TRBJ2-7
V gene: TRBV28
clone size: .

CDR3 DNA: TGTGCCAGCAGCCCCACCATACTCAAGAACACTGAAGCTTTCTTT
CDR3 protein: CASSPTILKNTEAFF
D gene: .
J gene: TRBJ1-1
V gene: TRBV4-2
clone size: .

CDR3 DNA: TGTGCCAGCTCACCACTGGGGGGGGAGGACACTGAAGCTTTCTTT
CDR3 protein: CASSPLGGEDTEAFF
D gene: .
J gene: TRBJ1-1
V gene: TRBV18
clone size: .

CDR3 DNA: TGCGCCAGCAGCTGGGCGGGTACGGGAGAGGGAGAGACCCAGTACTTC
CDR3 protein: CASSWAGTGEGETQYF
D gene: .
J gene: TRBJ2-5
V gene: TRBV5-1
clone size: .

CDR3 DNA: TGCGCCAGCAGTCGGCAGGGGCTGGGCAATGAGCAGTTCTTC
CDR3 protein: CASSRQGLGNEQFF
D gene: .
J gene: TRBJ2-1
V gene: TRBV5-1
clone size: .

CDR3 DNA: TGCGCCAGCAGCCAGGCGGGTGGTCTAGGGACTGAAGCTTTCTTT
CDR3 protein: CASSQAGGLGTEAFF
D gene: .
J gene: TRBJ1-1
V gene: TRBV5-1
clone size: .

CDR3 DNA: TGTGCCAGCAGTGTTCTGGGCCTTGGGGAAAAACTGTTTTTT
CDR3 protein: CASSVLGLGEKLFF
D gene: .
J gene: TRBJ1-4
V gene: TRBV2
clone size: .

CDR3 DNA: TGTGCCAGCACCATTTCGGAAGGACTAAACACTGAAGCTTTCTTT
CDR3 protein: CASTISEGLNTEAFF
D gene: .
J gene: TRBJ1-1
V gene: TRBV10-3
clone size: .

CDR3 DNA: TGTGCCAGCAGCCATCGGGGGGGTGGGACAGGGGTCACTTGGAGCTATGGCTACACCTTC
CDR3 protein: CASSHRGGGTGVTWSYGYTF
D gene: TRBD1
J gene: TRBJ1-2
V gene: TRBV4-2
clone size: once

CDR3 DNA: TGTGCCAGCAGCGGGGGGGACCCTAATGAAAAACTGTTTTTT
CDR3 protein: CASSGGDPNEKLFF
D gene: .
J gene: TRBJ1-4
V gene: TRBV5-5
clone size: .

CDR3 DNA: TGCGCCAGCAGTCCGGACAGGGGCAAAAACTATGGCTACACCTTC
CDR3 protein: CASSPDRGKNYGYTF
D gene: TRBD1
J gene: TRBJ1-2
V gene: TRBV4-1
clone size: .

CDR3 DNA: TGCGCCAGCAGCGTATCACTGAGCACAGATACGCAGTATTTT
CDR3 protein: CASSVSLSTDTQYF
D gene: .
J gene: TRBJ2-3
V gene: TRBV5-1
clone size: .

CDR3 DNA: TGTGCCGGAGGGGGTAGGGGGCGCTGGGAAAAACTGTTTTTT
CDR3 protein: CAGGGRGRWEKLFF
D gene: TRBD1
J gene: TRBJ1-4
V gene: TRBV2
clone size: .

CDR3 DNA: TGTGCCAGCAGCTTAGACATCCATGAGCAGTTCTTC
CDR3 protein: CASSLDIHEQFF
D gene: .
J gene: TRBJ2-1
V gene: TRBV7-8
clone size: .

CDR3 DNA: TGTGCCAGCAGCTTAGGCAGTCCGGGGGAGAATCAGCCCCAGCATTTT
CDR3 protein: CASSLGSPGENQPQHF
D gene: .
J gene: TRBJ1-5
V gene: TRBV7-2
clone size: .

CDR3 DNA: TGTGCCAGCAGACAGGGTCCCTACGAGCAGTACTTC
CDR3 protein: CASRQGPYEQYF
D gene: .
J gene: TRBJ2-7
V gene: TRBV6-5
clone size: .

CDR3 DNA: TGTGCCGGAGATTTGGGGCAGGGCTTCTATGGCTACACCTTC
CDR3 protein: CAGDLGQGFYGYTF
D gene: .
J gene: TRBJ1-2
V gene: TRBV7-9
clone size: .

CDR3 DNA: TGTGCCAGCAGTCCTTTTCTGGGGCCAGGGGGCAATGAGCAGTTCTTC
CDR3 protein: CASSPFLGPGGNEQFF
D gene: TRBD1
J gene: TRBJ2-1
V gene: TRBV2
clone size: .

CDR3 DNA: TGTGCCAGCAGTTCCACTGGGTTCGCTAGCGGGATGCGTACGCAGTATTTT
CDR3 protein: CASSSTGFASGMRTQYF
D gene: TRBD2
J gene: TRBJ2-3
V gene: TRBV27
clone size: .